This TCR beta chain was recovered during a study of blood T cell repertoires in COVID-19. Here immunoSEQ multiplex PCR was the method, and the copy in TCRdb shows in-frame clones only, minus some. Seen here are around 620,000 clones, 90% observed once, and the top ten hold approximately 0.25%. Trimming left V 0 bases short and J 1 base short, with 6 bases between. The CDR3 is made up of 13 amino acids. Germline V gives CDR1 GTSNPN, CDR2 SVGIG (reference sequence). Input material: peripheral blood. The chain recombines TRBV30 with TRBJ1-1, with no clear D. This sequence originates from a woman between 18 and 29 years old with acute or convalescent COVID-19. The CDR3 reads CAWSVHPNTEAFF. CDR3 sequence (DNA): TGTGCCTGGAGTGTACATCCGAACACTGAAGCTTTCTTT. The full variable domain, rest sourced from reference TRBV30 and TRBJ1-1, is SQTIHQWPATLVQPVGSPLSLECTVEGTSNPNLYWYRQAAGRGLQLLFYSVGIGQISSEVPQNLSASRPQDRQFILSSKKLLLSDSGFYLCAWSVHPNTEAFFGQGTRLTVV.